This T cell receptor beta chain was documented in a study of identical twins. The study, taken as a whole, reports: Recombination models fit unrelated individuals' TCR alpha sharing but underestimated twins'.

In every case, the donor was a healthy Caucasian. V was pared by 0 bases and J by 4 bases, with 13 bases between. CDR3 length: 15 residues. From germline, CDR1 is SGHRS and CDR2 YFSETQ. About this clonotype itself: Its specificity is not known.

In TCRdb, the 5' RACE reads were re-called with MiXCR into one record per CDR3 protein. The table shows a few hundred thousand distinct CDR3 sequences, with nearly 9.5% occurring only once. These data were also reused for a study on yellow fever vaccine responses in identical twins.

The sequence was collected from a woman aged 18-35 years in good health. The rearrangement uses TRBV5-1 and TRBJ1-2, with D maybe TRBD1 (5 bases). Material: CD8+ T cells sorted from blood. The CDR3 protein is CASSLGERGVYGYTF. The CDR3 DNA reads TGCGCCAGCAGCTTGGGAGAGAGGGGCGTCTATGGCTACACCTTC.